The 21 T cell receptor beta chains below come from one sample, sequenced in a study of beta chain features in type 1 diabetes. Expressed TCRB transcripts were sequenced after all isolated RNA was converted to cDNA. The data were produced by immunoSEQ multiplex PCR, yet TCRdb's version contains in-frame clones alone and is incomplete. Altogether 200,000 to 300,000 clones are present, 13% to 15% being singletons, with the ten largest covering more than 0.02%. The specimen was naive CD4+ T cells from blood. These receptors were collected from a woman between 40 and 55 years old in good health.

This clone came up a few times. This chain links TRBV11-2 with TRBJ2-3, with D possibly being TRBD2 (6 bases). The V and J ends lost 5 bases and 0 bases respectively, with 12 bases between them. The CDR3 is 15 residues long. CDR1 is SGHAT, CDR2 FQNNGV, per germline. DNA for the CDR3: TGTGCCAGCAGCGGTAGCGGAGCCAGCACAGATACGCAGTATTTT. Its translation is CASSGSGASTDTQYF. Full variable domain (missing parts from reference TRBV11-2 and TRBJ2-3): EAGVAQSPRYKIIEKRQSVAFWCNPISGHATLYWYQQILGQGPKLLIQFQNNGVVDDSQLPKDRFSAERLKGVDSTLKIQPAKLEDSAVYLCASSGSGASTDTQYFGPGTRLTVL.

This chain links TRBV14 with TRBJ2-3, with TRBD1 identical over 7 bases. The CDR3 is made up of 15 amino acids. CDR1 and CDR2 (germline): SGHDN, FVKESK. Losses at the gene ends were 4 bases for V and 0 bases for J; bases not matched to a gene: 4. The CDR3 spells CASSRGQPSTDTQYF. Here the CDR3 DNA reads TGTGCCAGCAGCCGGGGACAGCCTAGCACAGATACGCAGTATTTT.

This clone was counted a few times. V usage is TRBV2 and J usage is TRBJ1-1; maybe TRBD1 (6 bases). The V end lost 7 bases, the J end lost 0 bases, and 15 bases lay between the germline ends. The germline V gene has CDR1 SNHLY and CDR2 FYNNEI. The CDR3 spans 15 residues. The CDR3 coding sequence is TGTGCCAGCATCATACAGGGCCTCCTGAACACTGAAGCTTTCTTT. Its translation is CASIIQGLLNTEAFF.

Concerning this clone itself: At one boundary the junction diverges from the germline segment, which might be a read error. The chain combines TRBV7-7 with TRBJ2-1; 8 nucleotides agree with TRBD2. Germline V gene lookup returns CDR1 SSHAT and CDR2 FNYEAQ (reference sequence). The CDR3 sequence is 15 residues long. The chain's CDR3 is CASSLGPAGDIEQFF. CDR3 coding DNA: TGTGCTAGCAGCTTGGGTCCAGCGGGGGACATTGAGCAGTTCTTC.

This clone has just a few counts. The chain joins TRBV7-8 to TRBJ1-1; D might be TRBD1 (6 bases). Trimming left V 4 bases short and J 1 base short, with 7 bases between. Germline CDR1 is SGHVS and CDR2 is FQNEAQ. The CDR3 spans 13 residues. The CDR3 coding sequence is TGTGCCAGCAGCTCGGACAGGAACACTGAAGCTTTCTTT. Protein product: CASSSDRNTEAFF.

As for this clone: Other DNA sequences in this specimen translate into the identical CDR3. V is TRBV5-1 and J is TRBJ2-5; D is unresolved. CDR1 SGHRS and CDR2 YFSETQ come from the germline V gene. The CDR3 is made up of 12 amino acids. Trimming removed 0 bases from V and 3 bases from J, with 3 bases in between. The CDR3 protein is CASSLAEETQYF. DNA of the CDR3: TGCGCCAGCAGCTTGGCCGAAGAGACCCAGTACTTC.

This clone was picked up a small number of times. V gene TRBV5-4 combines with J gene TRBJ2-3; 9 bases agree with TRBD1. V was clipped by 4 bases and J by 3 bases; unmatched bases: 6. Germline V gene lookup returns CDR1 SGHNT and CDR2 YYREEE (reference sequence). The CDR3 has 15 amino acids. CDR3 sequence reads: CASSANRGHTDTQYF. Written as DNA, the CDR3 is TGTGCCAGCAGCGCAAACAGGGGGCATACAGATACGCAGTATTTT.

CDR3 in DNA: TGTGCCAGCAGCCCCGCAAGAGTTAATTCACCCCTCCACTTT. This codes for CASSPARVNSPLHF. The J gene is TRBJ1-6, the V gene TRBV7-9; D remains ambiguous. This CDR3 is built from 14 residues. The germline gives CDR1 SEHNR, CDR2 FQNEAQ (reference sequence). Between the trimmed V and J ends, which lost 5 bases and 6 bases, there was a span of 11 bases. Drawing the rest from reference TRBV7-9 and TRBJ1-6, the complete variable domain is DTGVSQNPRHKITKRGQNVTFRCDPISEHNRLYWYRQTLGQGPEFLTYFQNEAQLEKSRLLSDRFSAERPKGSFSTLEIQRTEQGDSAMYLCASSPARVNSPLHFGNGTRLTVT.

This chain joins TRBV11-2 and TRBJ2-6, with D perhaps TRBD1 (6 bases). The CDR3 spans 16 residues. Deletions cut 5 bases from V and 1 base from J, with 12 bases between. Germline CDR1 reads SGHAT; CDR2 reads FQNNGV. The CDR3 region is CASSPGTTSGANVLTF. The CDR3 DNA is TGTGCCAGCAGCCCCGGGACAACGTCTGGGGCCAACGTCCTGACTTTC.

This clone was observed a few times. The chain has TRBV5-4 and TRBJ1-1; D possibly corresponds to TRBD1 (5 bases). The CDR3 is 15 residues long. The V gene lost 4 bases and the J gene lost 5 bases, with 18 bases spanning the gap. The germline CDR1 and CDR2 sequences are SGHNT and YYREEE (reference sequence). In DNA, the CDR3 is TGTGCCAGCAGCACGGGGGTAGGGCGGGATACTGAAGCTTTCTTT. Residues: CASSTGVGRDTEAFF.

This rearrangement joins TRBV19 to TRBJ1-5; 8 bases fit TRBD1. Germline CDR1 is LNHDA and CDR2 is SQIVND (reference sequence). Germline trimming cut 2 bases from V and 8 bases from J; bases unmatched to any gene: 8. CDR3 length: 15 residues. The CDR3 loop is CASSITGGPGKPQHF. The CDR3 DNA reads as TGTGCCAGTAGTATAACAGGGGGGCCCGGGAAGCCCCAGCATTTT.

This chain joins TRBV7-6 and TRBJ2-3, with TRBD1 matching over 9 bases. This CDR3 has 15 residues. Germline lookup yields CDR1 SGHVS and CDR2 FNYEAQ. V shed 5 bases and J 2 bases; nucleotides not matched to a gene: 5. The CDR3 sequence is CASSLGTGNTDTQYF. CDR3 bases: TGTGCCAGCAGCCTCGGGACAGGGAACACAGATACGCAGTATTTT.

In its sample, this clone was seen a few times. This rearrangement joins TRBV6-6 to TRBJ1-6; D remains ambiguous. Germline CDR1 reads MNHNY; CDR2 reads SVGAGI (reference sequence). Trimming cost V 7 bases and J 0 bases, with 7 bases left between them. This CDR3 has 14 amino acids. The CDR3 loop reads CASMGSSYNSPLHF. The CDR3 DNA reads TGTGCCAGCATGGGGAGCTCCTATAATTCACCCCTCCACTTT.

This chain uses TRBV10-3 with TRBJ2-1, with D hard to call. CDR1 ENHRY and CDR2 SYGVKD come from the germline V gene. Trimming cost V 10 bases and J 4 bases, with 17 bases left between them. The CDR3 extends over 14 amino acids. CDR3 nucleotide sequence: TGTGCCACCCTTAGCACGGATGGGTACAATGAGCAGTTCTTC. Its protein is CATLSTDGYNEQFF.

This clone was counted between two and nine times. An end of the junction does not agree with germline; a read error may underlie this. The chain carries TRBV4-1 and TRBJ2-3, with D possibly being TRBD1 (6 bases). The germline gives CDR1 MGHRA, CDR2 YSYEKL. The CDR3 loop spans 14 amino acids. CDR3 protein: CASSRDTSTDTQYF. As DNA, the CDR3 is TGCGCCAGTAGCCGGGACACGAGCACAGATACGCAGTATTTT.

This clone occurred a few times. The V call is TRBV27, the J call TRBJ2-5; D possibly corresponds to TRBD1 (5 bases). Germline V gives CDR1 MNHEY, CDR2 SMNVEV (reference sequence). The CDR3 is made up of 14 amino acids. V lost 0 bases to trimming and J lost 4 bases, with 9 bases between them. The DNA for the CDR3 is TGTGCCAGCAGTTTATCGGGGCGAGGAGAGACCCAGTACTTC. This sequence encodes CASSLSGRGETQYF.

The CDR3 is CASSLDLQETQYF. The CDR3 DNA sequence: TGTGCCAGCAGCTTGGACCTACAAGAGACCCAGTACTTC. J is TRBJ2-5 and V is TRBV5-4; no firm D call. Between the trimmed V and J ends, which lost 0 bases and 2 bases, there was a span of 5 bases. Per the germline V gene, CDR1 is SGHNT and CDR2 is YYREEE (reference sequence). The CDR3 spans 13 residues. Drawing the rest from reference TRBV5-4 and TRBJ2-5, the complete variable domain is ETGVTQSPTHLIKTRGQQVTLRCSSQSGHNTVSWYQQALGQGPQFIFQYYREEENGRGNFPPRFSGLQFPNYSSELNVNALELDDSALYLCASSLDLQETQYFGPGTRLLVL.

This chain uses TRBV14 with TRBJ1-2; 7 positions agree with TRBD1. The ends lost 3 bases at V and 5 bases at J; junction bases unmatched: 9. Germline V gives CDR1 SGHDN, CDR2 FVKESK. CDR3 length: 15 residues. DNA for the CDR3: TGTGCCAGCAGCCAGATCCCGGGACAGAGATATGGCTACACCTTC. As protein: CASSQIPGQRYGYTF. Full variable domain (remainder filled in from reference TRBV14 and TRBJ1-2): EAGVTQFPSHSVIEKGQTVTLRCDPISGHDNLYWYRRVMGKEIKFLLHFVKESKQDESGMPNNRFLAERTGGTYSTLKVQPAELEDSGVYFCASSQIPGQRYGYTFGSGTRLTVV.

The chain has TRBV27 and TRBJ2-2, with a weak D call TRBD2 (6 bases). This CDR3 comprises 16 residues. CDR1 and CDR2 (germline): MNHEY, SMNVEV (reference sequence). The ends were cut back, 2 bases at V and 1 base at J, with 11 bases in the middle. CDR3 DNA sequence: TGTGCCAGCAGTTTAGGGTTCGGGGGGAACACCGGGGAGCTGTTTTTT. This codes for CASSLGFGGNTGELFF.

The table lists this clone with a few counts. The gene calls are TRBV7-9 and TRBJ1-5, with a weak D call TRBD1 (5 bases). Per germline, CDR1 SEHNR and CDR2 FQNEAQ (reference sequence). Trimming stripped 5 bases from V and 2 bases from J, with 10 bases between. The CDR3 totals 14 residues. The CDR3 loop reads CASSPQQGNQPQHF. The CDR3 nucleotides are TGTGCCAGCAGCCCTCAACAGGGCAATCAGCCCCAGCATTTT.

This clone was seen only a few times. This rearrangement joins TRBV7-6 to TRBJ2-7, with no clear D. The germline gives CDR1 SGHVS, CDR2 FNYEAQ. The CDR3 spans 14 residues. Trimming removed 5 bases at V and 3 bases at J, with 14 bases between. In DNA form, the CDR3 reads TGTGCCAGCAGCCCTACCGGCCGGAGCTACGAGCAGTACTTC. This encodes CASSPTGRSYEQYF.